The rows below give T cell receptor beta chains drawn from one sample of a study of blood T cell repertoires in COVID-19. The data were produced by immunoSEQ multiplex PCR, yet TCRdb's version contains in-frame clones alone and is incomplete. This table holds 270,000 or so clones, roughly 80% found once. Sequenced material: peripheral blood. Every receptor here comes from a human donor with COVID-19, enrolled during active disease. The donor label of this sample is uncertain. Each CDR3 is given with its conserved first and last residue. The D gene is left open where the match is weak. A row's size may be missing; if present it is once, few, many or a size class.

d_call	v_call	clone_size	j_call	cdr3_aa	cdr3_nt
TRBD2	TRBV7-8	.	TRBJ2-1	CASGTGGRLQVEQFF	TGTGCCAGCGGAACAGGCGGGAGGCTCCAGGTTGAGCAGTTCTTC
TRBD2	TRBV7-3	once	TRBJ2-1	CASSLTSGFYNEQFF	TGTGCCAGCAGCTTAACTAGCGGGTTCTACAATGAGCAGTTCTTC
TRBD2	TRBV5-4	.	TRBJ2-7	CASSMVGGRSSYEQYF	TGTGCCAGCAGCATGGTTGGCGGGAGGTCCTCCTACGAGCAGTACTTC
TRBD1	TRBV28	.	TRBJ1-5	CASSGPGGGQPQHF	TGTGCCAGCAGTGGACCAGGGGGCGGGCAGCCCCAGCATTTT
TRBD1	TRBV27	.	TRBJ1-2	CASSFRQGNGYTF	TGTGCCAGCAGTTTTCGACAGGGGAATGGCTACACCTTC
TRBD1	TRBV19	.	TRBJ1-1	CASSMTGGTEAFF	TGTGCCAGTAGTATGACAGGGGGCACTGAAGCTTTCTTT
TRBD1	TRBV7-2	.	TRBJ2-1	CASSLRGRATYNEQFF	TGTGCCAGCAGCTTAAGGGGGCGGGCGACCTACAATGAGCAGTTCTTC
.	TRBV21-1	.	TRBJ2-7	CASSKGVVRPSYEQYF	TGTGCCAGCAGCAAAGGAGTAGTCAGGCCTTCCTACGAGCAGTACTTC
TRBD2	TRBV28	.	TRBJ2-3	CASTPQGLAGGSADTQYF	TGTGCCAGCACCCCCCAGGGACTAGCGGGAGGATCGGCAGATACGCAGTATTTT
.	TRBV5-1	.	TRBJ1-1	CASRRETGVNTEAFF	TGCGCCAGCAGACGTGAGACCGGGGTGAACACTGAAGCTTTCTTT
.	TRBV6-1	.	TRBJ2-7	CASSEIGSHPGEQYF	TGTGCCAGCAGTGAAATCGGCTCGCATCCGGGGGAGCAGTACTTC
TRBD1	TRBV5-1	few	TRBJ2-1	CASSYTGTAYNEQFF	TGCGCCAGCAGCTATACCGGGACAGCCTACAATGAGCAGTTCTTC
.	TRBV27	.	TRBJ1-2	CASSPRPGVYGYTF	TGTGCCAGCAGCCCAAGGCCAGGGGTCTATGGCTACACCTTC
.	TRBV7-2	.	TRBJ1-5	CASSLGSPRDPLNKPQHF	TGTGCCAGCAGCTTGGGTTCCCCGCGGGACCCTCTTAACAAGCCCCAGCATTTT
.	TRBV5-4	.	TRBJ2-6	CASSLGLSGANVLTF	TGTGCCAGCAGCTTGGGTCTCTCTGGGGCCAACGTCCTGACTTTC
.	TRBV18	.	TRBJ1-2	CASSPSGEHGYTF	TGTGCCAGCTCACCATCAGGGGAACATGGCTACACCTTC
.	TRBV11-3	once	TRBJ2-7	CASSLGGQGPSEQYF	TGTGCCAGCAGCTTAGGGGGTCAGGGGCCTAGCGAGCAGTACTTC
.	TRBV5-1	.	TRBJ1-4	CASSLRWRGFATNEKLFF	TGCGCCAGCAGCTTGCGGTGGAGAGGATTTGCAACTAATGAAAAACTGTTTTTT
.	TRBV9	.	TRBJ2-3	CASSVGGENTQYF	TGTGCCAGCAGCGTAGGGGGGGAAAATACGCAGTATTTT
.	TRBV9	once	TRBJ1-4	CASSVGRGSEKLFF	TGTGCCAGCAGCGTAGGGAGGGGTAGCGAAAAACTGTTTTTT
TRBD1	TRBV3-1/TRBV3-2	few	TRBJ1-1	CASSLIPGQGAEAFF	TGTGCCAGCAGCCTTATACCGGGACAGGGCGCTGAAGCTTTCTTT
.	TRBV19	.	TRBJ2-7	CASSIFGENYEQYF	TGTGCCAGTAGTATATTCGGAGAGAACTACGAGCAGTACTTC
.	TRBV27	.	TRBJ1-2	CASSLVQGALCTF	TGTGCCAGCAGTTTAGTTCAAGGGGCCTTGTGCACCTTC
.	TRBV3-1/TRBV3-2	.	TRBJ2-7	CASSTTYEQYF	TGTGCCAGTAGCACTACCTACGAGCAGTACTTC
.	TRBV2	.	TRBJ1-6	CASSPAVSWSSYNSPLHF	TGTGCCAGCAGTCCAGCAGTATCTTGGAGCTCCTATAATTCACCCCTCCACTTT
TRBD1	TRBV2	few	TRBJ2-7	CASSAGTGAYEQYF	TGTGCCAGCAGTGCCGGGACAGGGGCCTACGAGCAGTACTTC
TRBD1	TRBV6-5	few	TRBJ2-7	CASSYPSDRGLYEQYF	TGTGCCAGCAGTTACCCTTCAGACAGGGGGCTATACGAGCAGTACTTC
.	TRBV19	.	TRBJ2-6	CASSESGANVLTF	TGTGCCAGTAGCGAGTCTGGGGCCAACGTCCTGACTTTC
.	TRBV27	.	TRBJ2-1	CASSLQDFGQSNEQFF	TGTGCCAGCAGTCTCCAGGACTTTGGCCAAAGCAATGAGCAGTTCTTC
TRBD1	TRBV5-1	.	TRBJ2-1	CASSPGTGGRGEQFF	TGCGCCAGCAGCCCCGGGACAGGGGGCCGTGGTGAGCAGTTCTTC
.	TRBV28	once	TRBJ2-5	CASSFNSMKTQYF	TGTGCCAGCAGTTTTAACAGCATGAAGACCCAGTACTTC
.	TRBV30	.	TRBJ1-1	CAWSLSAGRLNTEAFF	TGTGCCTGGAGTCTCTCCGCAGGGAGGTTGAACACTGAAGCTTTCTTT
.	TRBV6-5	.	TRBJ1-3	CASSYLGGGNTIYF	TGTGCCAGCAGTTACCTTGGAGGCGGAAACACCATATATTTT
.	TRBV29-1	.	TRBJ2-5	CSVEEVRGAGQTQYF	TGCAGCGTTGAAGAAGTCCGGGGGGCGGGGCAGACCCAGTACTTC
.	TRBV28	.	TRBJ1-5	CASSSSGGGQPQHF	TGTGCCAGCAGTTCCAGCGGGGGTGGGCAGCCCCAGCATTTT
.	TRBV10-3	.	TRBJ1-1	CAISLAGTEAFF	TGTGCCATCAGCCTCGCAGGGACTGAAGCTTTCTTT
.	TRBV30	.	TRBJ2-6	CAWRTGEGTNVLTF	TGTGCCTGGAGGACGGGTGAGGGTACCAACGTCCTGACTTTC
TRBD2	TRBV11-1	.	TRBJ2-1	CASSLGLAASYNEQFF	TGTGCCAGCAGCTTAGGGCTAGCGGCCTCCTACAATGAGCAGTTCTTC
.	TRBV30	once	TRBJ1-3	CAWSVPGGGNTIYF	TGTGCCTGGAGTGTACCCGGAGGCGGAAACACCATATATTTT
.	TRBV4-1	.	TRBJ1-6	CASGSIGGGSPLHF	TGCGCCAGCGGATCAATTGGGGGAGGTTCACCCCTCCACTTT
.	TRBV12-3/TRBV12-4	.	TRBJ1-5	CASRVTGNQPQHF	TGTGCCAGCAGAGTAACAGGGAATCAGCCCCAGCATTTT
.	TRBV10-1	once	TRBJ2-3	CASSVTRTALGDTQYF	TGCGCCAGCAGCGTTACAAGGACAGCATTAGGAGATACGCAGTATTTT
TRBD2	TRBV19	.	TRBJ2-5	CASSIWETSGEETQYF	TGTGCCAGTAGTATCTGGGAGACTAGCGGTGAAGAGACCCAGTACTTC
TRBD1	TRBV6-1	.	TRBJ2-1	CASSEPRQGRSSYNEQFF	TGTGCCAGCAGTGAGCCGCGACAGGGTAGGAGCTCCTACAATGAGCAGTTCTTC
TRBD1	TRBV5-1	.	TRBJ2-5	CASSATGLQETQYF	TGCGCCAGCAGCGCGACAGGGCTCCAAGAGACCCAGTACTTC
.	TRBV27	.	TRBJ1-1	CASSLTRPGRETEAFF	TGTGCCAGCAGTTTAACTCGGCCAGGGAGGGAGACTGAAGCTTTCTTT
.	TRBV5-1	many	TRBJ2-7	CASSEYADYEQYF	TGCGCCAGCAGCGAGTACGCCGACTACGAGCAGTACTTC
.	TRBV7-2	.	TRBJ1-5	CASSLTLGNQPQHF	TGTGCCAGCAGCTTAACGCTAGGCAATCAGCCCCAGCATTTT
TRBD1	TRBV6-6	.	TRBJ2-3	CASSQTGSSTDTQYF	TGTGCCAGCAGCCAGACAGGGTCCAGCACAGATACGCAGTATTTT